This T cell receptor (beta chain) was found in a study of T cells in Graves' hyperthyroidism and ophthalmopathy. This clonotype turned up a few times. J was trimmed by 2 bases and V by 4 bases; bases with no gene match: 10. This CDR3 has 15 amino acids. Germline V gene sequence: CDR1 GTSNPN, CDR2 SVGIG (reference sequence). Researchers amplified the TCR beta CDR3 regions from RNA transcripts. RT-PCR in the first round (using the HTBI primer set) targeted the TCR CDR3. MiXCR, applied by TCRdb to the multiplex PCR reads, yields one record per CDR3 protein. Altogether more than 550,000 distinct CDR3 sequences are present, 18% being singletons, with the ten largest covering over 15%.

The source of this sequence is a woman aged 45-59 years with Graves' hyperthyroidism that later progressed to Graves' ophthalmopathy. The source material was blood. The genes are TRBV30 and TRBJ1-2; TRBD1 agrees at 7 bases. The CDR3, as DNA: TGTGCCTGGATCAAAGACAGGGCTACCAACTATGGCTACACCTTC. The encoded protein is CAWIKDRATNYGYTF.